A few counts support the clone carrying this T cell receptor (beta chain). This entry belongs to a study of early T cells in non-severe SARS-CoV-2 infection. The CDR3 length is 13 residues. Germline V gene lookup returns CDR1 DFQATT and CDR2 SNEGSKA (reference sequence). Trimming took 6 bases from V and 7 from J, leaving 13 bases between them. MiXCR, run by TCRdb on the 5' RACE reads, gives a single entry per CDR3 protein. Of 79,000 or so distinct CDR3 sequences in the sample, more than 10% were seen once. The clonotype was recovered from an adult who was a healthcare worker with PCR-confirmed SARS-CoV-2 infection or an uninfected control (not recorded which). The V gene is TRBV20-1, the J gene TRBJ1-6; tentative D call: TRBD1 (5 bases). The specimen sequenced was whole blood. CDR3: CSAWGGDNSPLHF. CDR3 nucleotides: TGCAGTGCCTGGGGAGGGGACAATTCACCCCTCCACTTT.